This T cell receptor beta chain was found in a study of cytomegalovirus exposure and HLA in healthy donors. The ends lost 3 bases at V and 5 bases at J; junction bases unmatched: 4. Germline CDR1 reads SGHRS; CDR2 reads YFSETQ. The CDR3 has 15 residues. Study-wide results and caveats: A later analysis found TCR association rates differed by HLA locus, highest for DRB1 and lowest for HLA-C. CMV serostatus was the only recorded immune exposure for donors. Most observed TCR sequences were rare, whereas some public TCRs were detected in many donors.

13 Jbeta primers and 60 Vbeta primers were used for the PCR. Method: immunoSEQ multiplex PCR; TCRdb's copy keeps in-frame clones and lacks some. The top ten clones hold approximately 3% of a sample with under 150,000 clones, 82% of them seen once. This clone was found once. Its antigen is not known. The chain links TRBV5-1 to TRBJ2-5, with 13 positions matching TRBD2. Input material: PBMCs. This TCR came from a boy aged 2 to 10 in good health and CMV-seronegative. The DNA for the CDR3 is TGCGCCAGCAGCTCACTAGCGGGAGGGGGGGAGACCCAGTACTTC. This codes for CASSSLAGGGETQYF.